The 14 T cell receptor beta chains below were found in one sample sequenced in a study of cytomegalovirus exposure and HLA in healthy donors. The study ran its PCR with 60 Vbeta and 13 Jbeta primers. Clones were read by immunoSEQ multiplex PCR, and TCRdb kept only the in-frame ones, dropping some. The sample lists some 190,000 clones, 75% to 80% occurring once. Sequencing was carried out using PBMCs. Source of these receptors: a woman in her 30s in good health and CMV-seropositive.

The CDR3 is CASSVSRGDSGNTIYF. Written as DNA, the CDR3 is TGTGCCAGCAGCGTTTCCCGGGGAGACTCTGGAAACACCATATATTTT. This chain links TRBV9 with TRBJ1-3; no clear D. This CDR3 is built from 16 residues. Germline CDR1 reads SGDLS; CDR2 reads YYNGEE. V was pared by 2 bases and J by 0 bases, with 12 bases between.

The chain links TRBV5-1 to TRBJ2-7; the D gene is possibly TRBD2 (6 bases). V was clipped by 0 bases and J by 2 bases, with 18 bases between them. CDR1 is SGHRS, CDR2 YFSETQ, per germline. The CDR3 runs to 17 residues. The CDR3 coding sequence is TGCGCCAGCAGCTTGGAGCCCCGTTCTAGCGACGCCTACGAGCAGTACTTC. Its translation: CASSLEPRSSDAYEQYF.

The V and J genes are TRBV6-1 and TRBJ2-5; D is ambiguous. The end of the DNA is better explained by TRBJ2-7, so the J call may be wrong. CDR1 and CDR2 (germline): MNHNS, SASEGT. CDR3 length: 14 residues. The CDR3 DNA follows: TGTGCCAGCAGTGAAGCGCCGTCCCCCTACGAGCAGTACTTC. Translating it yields CASSEAPSPYEQYF.

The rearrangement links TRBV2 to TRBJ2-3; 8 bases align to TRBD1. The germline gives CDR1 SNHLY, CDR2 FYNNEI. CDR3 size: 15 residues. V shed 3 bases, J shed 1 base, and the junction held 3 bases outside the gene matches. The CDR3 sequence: CASSDLGQGTDTQYF. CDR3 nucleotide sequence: TGTGCCAGCAGTGACTTGGGACAGGGCACAGATACGCAGTATTTT.

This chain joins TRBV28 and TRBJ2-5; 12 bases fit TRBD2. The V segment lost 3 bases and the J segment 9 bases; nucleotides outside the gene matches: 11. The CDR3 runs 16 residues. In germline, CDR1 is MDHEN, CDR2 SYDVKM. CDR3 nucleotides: TGTGCCAGCAGTTTCACGACTAGCGGGAGCCTCGGGGCCCAGTACTTC. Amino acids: CASSFTTSGSLGAQYF. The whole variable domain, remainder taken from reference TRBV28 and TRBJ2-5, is DVKVTQSSRYLVKRTGEKVFLECVQDMDHENMFWYRQDPGLGLRLIYFSYDVKMKEKGDIPEGYSVSREKKERFSLILESASTNQTSMYLCASSFTTSGSLGAQYFGPGTRLLVL.

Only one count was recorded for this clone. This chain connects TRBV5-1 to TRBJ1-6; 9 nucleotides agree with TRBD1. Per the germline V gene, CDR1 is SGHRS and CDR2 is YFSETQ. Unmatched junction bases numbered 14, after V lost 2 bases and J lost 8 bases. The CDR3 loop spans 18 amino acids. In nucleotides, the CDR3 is TGCGCCAGCAGCTTCCGGGACAGGGTGCCCGAGGATCATTCACCCCTCCACTTT. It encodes CASSFRDRVPEDHSPLHF.

DNA of the CDR3: TGTGCCAGCAGCTTAGAGTTTAGCGGGGTTAGCACAGATACGCAGTATTTT. It specifies CASSLEFSGVSTDTQYF. The chain recombines TRBV5-6 with TRBJ2-3, with 8 bases matching TRBD2. This CDR3 has 17 amino acids. Germline V gives CDR1 SGHDT, CDR2 YYEEEE. Trimming at V came to 2 bases and at J to 0 bases, leaving 8 bases not matched to a gene. Filled out from reference TRBV5-6 and TRBJ2-3, the complete variable domain reads DAGVTQSPTHLIKTRGQQVTLRCSPKSGHDTVSWYQQALGQGPQFIFQYYEEEERQRGNFPDRFSGHQFPNYSSELNVNALLLGDSALYLCASSLEFSGVSTDTQYFGPGTRLTVL.

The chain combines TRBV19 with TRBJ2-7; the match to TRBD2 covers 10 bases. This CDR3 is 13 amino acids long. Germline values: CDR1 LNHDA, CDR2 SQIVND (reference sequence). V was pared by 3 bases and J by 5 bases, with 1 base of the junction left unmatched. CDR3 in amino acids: CASSITSGDEQYF. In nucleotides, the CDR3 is TGTGCCAGTAGTATTACTAGCGGGGACGAGCAGTACTTC. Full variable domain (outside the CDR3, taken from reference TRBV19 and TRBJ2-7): DGGITQSPKYLFRKEGQNVTLSCEQNLNHDAMYWYRQDPGQGLRLIYYSQIVNDFQKGDIAEGYSVSREKKESFPLTVTSAQKNPTAFYLCASSITSGDEQYFGPGTRLTVT.

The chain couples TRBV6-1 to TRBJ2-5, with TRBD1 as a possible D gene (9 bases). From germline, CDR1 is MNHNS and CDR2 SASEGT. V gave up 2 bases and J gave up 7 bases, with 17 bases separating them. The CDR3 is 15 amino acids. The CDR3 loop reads CASSEWGQGLGTQYF. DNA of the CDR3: TGTGCCAGCAGTGAATGGGGACAGGGACTAGGGACCCAGTACTTC.

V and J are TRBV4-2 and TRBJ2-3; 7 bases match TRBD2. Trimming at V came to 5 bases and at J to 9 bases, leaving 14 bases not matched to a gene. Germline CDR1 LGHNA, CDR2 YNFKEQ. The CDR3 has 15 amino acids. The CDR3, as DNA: TGTGCCAGCAGCAAGGCGGGGGATAAGAGAGGGACGCAGTATTTT. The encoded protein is CASSKAGDKRGTQYF.

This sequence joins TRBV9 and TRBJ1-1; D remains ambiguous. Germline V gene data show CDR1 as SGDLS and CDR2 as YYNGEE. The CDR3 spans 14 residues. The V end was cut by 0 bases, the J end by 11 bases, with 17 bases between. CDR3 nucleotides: TGTGCCAGCAGCGTAGAGGAAGCGGGAACTGCGGCTTTCTTT. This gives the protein CASSVEEAGTAAFF. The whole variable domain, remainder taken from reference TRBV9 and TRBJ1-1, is DSGVTQTPKHLITATGQRVTLRCSPRSGDLSVYWYQQSLDQGLQFLIQYYNGEERAKGNILERFSAQQFPDLHSELNLSSLELGDSALYFCASSVEEAGTAAFFGQGTRLTVV.

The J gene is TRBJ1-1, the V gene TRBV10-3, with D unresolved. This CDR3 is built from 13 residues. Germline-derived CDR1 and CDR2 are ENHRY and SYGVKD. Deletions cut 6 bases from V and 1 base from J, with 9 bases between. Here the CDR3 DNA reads TGTGCCATCAGGGCGGCGCCGAACACTGAAGCTTTCTTT. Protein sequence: CAIRAAPNTEAFF.

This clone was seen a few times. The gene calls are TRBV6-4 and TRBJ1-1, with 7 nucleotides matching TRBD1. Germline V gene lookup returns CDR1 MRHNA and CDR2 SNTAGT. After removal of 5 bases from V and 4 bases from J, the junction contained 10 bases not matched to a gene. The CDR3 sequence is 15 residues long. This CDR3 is CASSPGQEGGTEAFF. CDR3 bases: TGTGCCAGCAGTCCCGGACAGGAGGGGGGCACTGAAGCTTTCTTT.

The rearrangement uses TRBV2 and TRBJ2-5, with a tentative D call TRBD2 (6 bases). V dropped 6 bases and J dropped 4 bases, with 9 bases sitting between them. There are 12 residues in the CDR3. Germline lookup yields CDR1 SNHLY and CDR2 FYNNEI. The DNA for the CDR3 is TGTGCCAGCAGGGGGGGAGGAGAGACCCAGTACTTC. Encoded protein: CASRGGGETQYF.